The 13 T cell receptor beta chains reported below all come from one sample, sequenced in a study of shared clonotypes between healthy human individuals. Naive CD8 cells were CD45RO-negative, positively selected for CCR7, excluding terminally differentiated effector memory CD45RA+ cells. Sequenced by immunoSEQ multiplex PCR; TCRdb stores in-frame clones only, minus some. The sample includes roughly 890,000 clones, 80% to 95% of them seen just once. The sequencing sample was made of naive CD8+ T cells sorted from blood. The receptor source for this set is a man younger than 40 in good health.

This chain links TRBV27 with TRBJ2-2, with D perhaps matching TRBD1 (6 bases). Trimming took 2 bases from V and 2 from J, leaving 15 bases between them. CDR1 and CDR2 (germline): MNHEY, SMNVEV (reference sequence). The CDR3 covers 17 residues. CDR3 sequence (DNA): TGTGCCAGCAGTTTACAGATCCGGACAGATAACACCGGGGAGCTGTTTTTT. Translated: CASSLQIRTDNTGELFF.

This clone was seen a single time. CDR3 bases: TGTGCCAGCAGTGCAGGAGGGACGCAGTATTTT. Residues: CASSAGGTQYF. The chain recombines TRBV7-8 with TRBJ2-3; possibly TRBD2 for D (6 bases). The CDR3 is 11 residues long. V was trimmed by 6 bases and J by 9 bases, leaving 10 bases between them. From germline, CDR1 is SGHVS and CDR2 FQNEAQ.

The chain combines TRBV28 with TRBJ2-2; D not certain. CDR3 length: 17 residues. V dropped 2 bases and J dropped 1 base, with 14 bases sitting between them. CDR1 is MDHEN, CDR2 SYDVKM, per germline. The CDR3 reads CASSLGPPPRNTGELFF. CDR3 in DNA: TGTGCCAGCAGTTTAGGGCCGCCACCCAGGAACACCGGGGAGCTGTTTTTT.

The chain combines TRBV29-1 with TRBJ1-2; D is possibly TRBD1 (6 bases). This CDR3 comprises 14 residues. Germline CDR1 SQVTM, CDR2 ANQGSEA. Trimming removed 7 bases from V and 1 base from J, with 16 bases in between. The CDR3 region has the DNA TGCAGCGCTCAGGACAGCCTACTTAACTATGGCTACACCTTC. It is translated as CSAQDSLLNYGYTF.

The chain uses TRBV7-2 and TRBJ2-7; TRBD2 agrees at 8 bases. The CDR3 runs 15 residues. Trimming removed 4 bases from V and 1 base from J; junction bases left unmatched: 6. The germline CDR1 and CDR2 sequences are SGHTA and FQGNSA. The CDR3 DNA reads TGTGCCAGCAGCTCGGGAGGGGATGGTTCCTACGAGCAGTACTTC. Protein: CASSSGGDGSYEQYF.

This clone was picked up one time. This chain connects TRBV7-8 to TRBJ2-1, with D tentatively TRBD1 (5 bases). The V end was cut by 3 bases, the J end by 2 bases, with 20 bases between. The CDR3 length is 18 residues. In germline, CDR1 is SGHVS, CDR2 FQNEAQ. CDR3 DNA sequence: TGTGCCAGCAGCTTGAACTTGGGCAGGGCTTATCCCTACAATGAGCAGTTCTTC. It encodes CASSLNLGRAYPYNEQFF.

This clone was seen a handful of times. The CDR3 DNA follows: TGTGCCAGCATTCCCCGGGACACCGCCAAAGGGGCCAACGTCCTGACTTTC. This gives the protein CASIPRDTAKGANVLTF. The chain joins TRBV28 to TRBJ2-6, with TRBD1 as a possible D gene (6 bases). Trimming shortened V by 7 bases and J by 4 bases, and 20 bases separated the two germline ends. Germline assignment: CDR1 MDHEN and CDR2 SYDVKM. CDR3 length equals 17 residues.

This chain connects TRBV5-4 to TRBJ2-7; 7 bases match TRBD1. CDR3 length: 14 amino acids. Trimming cost V 5 bases and J 3 bases; bases outside gene matches: 8. In germline, CDR1 is SGHNT, CDR2 YYREEE (reference sequence). CDR3 region: CASRPMGQHYEQYF. The CDR3 region has the DNA TGTGCCAGCAGGCCCATGGGACAGCACTACGAGCAGTACTTC.

With respect to this clone: This sample also contains other DNA sequences that code for the same CDR3. The V gene is TRBV30, the J gene TRBJ1-3, with D hard to call. Germline assignment: CDR1 GTSNPN and CDR2 SVGIG (reference sequence). V shed 0 bases and J shed 4 bases, with 4 bases lying between them. The CDR3 extends over 12 amino acids. Here the CDR3 DNA reads TGTGCCTGGAGTGTACTGGGAAACACCATATATTTT. Translation gives CAWSVLGNTIYF.

This clone was found once. V and J are TRBV29-1 and TRBJ1-2; unclear D gene. CDR1 SQVTM and CDR2 ANQGSEA come from the germline V gene. The CDR3 loop spans 16 amino acids. Trimming shortened V by 3 bases and J by 4 bases, and 21 bases separated the two germline ends. The CDR3 DNA reads TGCAGCGTTGATATGGTAGCCCCCCATCGAGGCTATGGCTACACCTTC. Protein product: CSVDMVAPHRGYGYTF.

V usage is TRBV5-1 and J usage is TRBJ2-7, with 8 nucleotides matching TRBD2. The germline gives CDR1 SGHRS, CDR2 YFSETQ. The CDR3 contains 15 residues. The V and J ends lost 4 bases and 5 bases, in that order; junction bases with no gene match: 11. In DNA form, the CDR3 reads TGCGCCAGCAGCCTGGTCTGGCGGGAGGTCCACGAGCAGTACTTC. Residues: CASSLVWREVHEQYF.

The chain links TRBV5-6 to TRBJ2-7; possibly TRBD1 for D (6 bases). The ends were cut back, 7 bases at V and 3 bases at J, with 11 bases in the middle. Germline V lookup: CDR1 SGHDT, CDR2 YYEEEE. This CDR3 is 12 amino acids long. The CDR3 region has the DNA TGTGCCAGCCACAGGGTTGGCTACGAGCAGTACTTC. Its translation is CASHRVGYEQYF.

The chain recombines TRBV9 with TRBJ2-2, with TRBD2 identical over 7 bases. Germline V gene data show CDR1 as SGDLS and CDR2 as YYNGEE. There are 17 residues in the CDR3. V trimming: 4 bases; J trimming: 3 bases; junction bases outside the gene matches: 12. The CDR3 region is CASSLPLRGGDTGELFF. The CDR3 nucleotides are TGTGCCAGCAGCCTCCCCCTTAGGGGAGGGGACACCGGGGAGCTGTTTTTT.